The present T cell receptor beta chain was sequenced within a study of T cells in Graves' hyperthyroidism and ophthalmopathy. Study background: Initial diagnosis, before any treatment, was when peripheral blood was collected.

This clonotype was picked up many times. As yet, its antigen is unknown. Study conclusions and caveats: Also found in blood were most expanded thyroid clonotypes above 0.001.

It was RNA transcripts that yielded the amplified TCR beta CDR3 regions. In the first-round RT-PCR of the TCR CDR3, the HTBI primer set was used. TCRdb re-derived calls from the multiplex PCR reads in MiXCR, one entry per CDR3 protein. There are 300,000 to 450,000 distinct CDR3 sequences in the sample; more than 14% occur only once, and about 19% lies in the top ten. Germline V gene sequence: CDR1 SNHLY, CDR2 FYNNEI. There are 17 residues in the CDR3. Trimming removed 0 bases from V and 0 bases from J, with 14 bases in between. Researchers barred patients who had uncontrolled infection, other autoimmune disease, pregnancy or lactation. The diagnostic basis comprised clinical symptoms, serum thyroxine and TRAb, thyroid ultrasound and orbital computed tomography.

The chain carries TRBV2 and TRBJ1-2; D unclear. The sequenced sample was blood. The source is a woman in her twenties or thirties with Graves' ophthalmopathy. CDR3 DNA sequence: TGTGCCAGCAGTGAAGCGTTCATCCCAGCGCCTAACTATGGCTACACCTTC. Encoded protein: CASSEAFIPAPNYGYTF. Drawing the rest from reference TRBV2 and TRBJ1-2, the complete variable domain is EPEVTQTPSHQVTQMGQEVILRCVPISNHLYFYWYRQILGQKVEFLVSFYNNEISEKSEIFDDQFSVERPDGSNFTLKIRSTKLEDSAMYFCASSEAFIPAPNYGYTFGSGTRLTVV.